Presented here are 14 T cell receptor beta chains from one specimen sequenced in a study of CD4 T cells in relation to SARS-CoV-2 and coronaviruses. For these TCRs, the target antigens are not known. Data came from immunoSEQ multiplex PCR; TCRdb stores just in-frame clones and leaves some out. The table has roughly 30,000 clones, 60% to 85% seen once. Before the COVID-19 pandemic, during about 2010-2018, CD4+ T cells were taken from unexposed donors. CD4+ T cells were isolated from the cells after 10 days of culture. The source material was CD4+ T cells from PBMCs, cultured in vitro. The receptors shown here come from a human donor in good health.

This chain links TRBV5-1 with TRBJ1-2, with D possibly matching TRBD1 (5 bases). The V end lost 0 bases, the J end lost 1 base, and 19 bases lay between the germline ends. Germline CDR1 is SGHRS and CDR2 is YFSETQ. This CDR3 is built from 18 residues. CDR3 region: CASSLALAGTLINYGYTF. CDR3 DNA: TGCGCCAGCAGCTTGGCTCTCGCCGGGACCTTAATTAACTATGGCTACACCTTC.

This chain links TRBV5-1 with TRBJ2-3; TRBD2 aligns across 9 bases. Germline-derived CDR1 and CDR2 are SGHRS and YFSETQ. Unmatched junction bases numbered 17, after V lost 6 bases and J lost 0 bases. This CDR3 is 19 amino acids long. In nucleotides, the CDR3 is TGCGCCAGCAAGGGGCGTAGCGGGGGCCCGTCTTCTAGCACAGATACGCAGTATTTT. The encoded protein is CASKGRSGGPSSSTDTQYF.

J is TRBJ2-7 and V is TRBV12-3 or TRBV12-4; 10 bases map to TRBD1. The CDR3 sequence is 12 residues long. With 10 bases clipped from V and 3 bases from J, the junction kept 3 bases outside the gene matches. CDR3 region: CAKGQGIYEQYF. The CDR3, as DNA: TGTGCCAAGGGACAGGGGATCTACGAGCAGTACTTC.

The CDR3 DNA is TGTGCCAGCAGCCCTAGTGTCCACGAGCAGTACTTC. Its protein is CASSPSVHEQYF. The chain employs TRBV27 and TRBJ2-7; D unresolved. Germline V gene sequence: CDR1 MNHEY, CDR2 SMNVEV (reference sequence). CDR3 length: 12 residues. V lost 6 bases and J lost 5, with 11 bases in between.

The chain's CDR3 is CASSPGTGRSWNEQFF. The CDR3 nucleotides read TGCGCCAGCAGCCCCGGAACCGGTCGTTCATGGAATGAGCAGTTCTTC. The chain links TRBV4-3 to TRBJ2-1; D is unclear. There are 16 residues in the CDR3. Germline V gives CDR1 LGHNA, CDR2 YSLEER. Trimming pared 4 bases from V and 7 bases from J, leaving 20 bases between.

The rearrangement joins TRBV4-3 to TRBJ2-7; a weak D match, TRBD2 (5 bases). CDR1 and CDR2 (germline): LGHNA, YSLEER. Trimming cost V 0 bases and J 9 bases, with 15 bases left between them. The CDR3 sequence is 14 residues long. The CDR3 region is CASSQDPGSSGQYF. CDR3 sequence (DNA): TGCGCCAGCAGCCAAGATCCGGGATCCTCCGGGCAGTACTTC.

The table lists this clone with a few counts. This chain uses TRBV7-8 with TRBJ2-7, with D tentatively TRBD2 (5 bases). With 1 base removed from V and 5 bases from J, the gap between germline ends came to 12 bases. Germline lookup yields CDR1 SGHVS and CDR2 FQNEAQ. This CDR3 has 14 residues. DNA of the CDR3: TGTGCCAGCAGCTTAGGTGGGAGCGACCACGAGCAGTACTTC. It is translated as CASSLGGSDHEQYF.

V and J are TRBV13 and TRBJ2-3; TRBD1 matches 7 bases. The germline V gene has CDR1 PRHDT and CDR2 FYEKMQ (reference sequence). This CDR3 comprises 14 residues. V trimming: 6 bases; J trimming: 4 bases; junction bases outside the gene matches: 7. The CDR3 reads CASRPRGSSDTQYF. The DNA of the CDR3 is TGTGCCAGCAGGCCCAGGGGGTCATCAGATACGCAGTATTTT.

In DNA form, the CDR3 reads TGTGCCAGCTCACCAGGACTTGCGGATCAGCCCCAGCATTTT. Its protein product is CASSPGLADQPQHF. V gene TRBV18 combines with J gene TRBJ1-5; D call uncertain. Per the germline V gene, CDR1 is KGHSH and CDR2 is LQKENI. V lost 2 bases to trimming and J lost 5 bases, with 10 bases between them. The CDR3 is made up of 14 amino acids.

This clone turned up a few times. The chain couples TRBV5-6 to TRBJ2-7; TRBD2 is a possible D gene (7 bases). The CDR3 is 14 amino acids. V was shortened by 6 bases and J by 4 bases, with 17 bases between the two germline ends. Germline loops: CDR1 SGHDT, CDR2 YYEEEE. The CDR3 here is CASTHSGGPYEQYF. CDR3 nucleotides: TGTGCCAGCACCCACTCCGGGGGGCCTTACGAGCAGTACTTC.

V and J are TRBV2 and TRBJ2-1, with a tentative D call TRBD2 (6 bases). This CDR3 contains 13 residues. V was trimmed by 3 bases and J by 6 bases, leaving 9 bases between them. Per the germline V gene, CDR1 is SNHLY and CDR2 is FYNNEI. The CDR3, as DNA: TGTGCCAGCAGTGATAGGGGAGGCAATGAGCAGTTCTTC. This sequence encodes CASSDRGGNEQFF.

This clone has just a few counts. The chain is built from TRBV7-9 and TRBJ2-1; no reliable D call. Germline CDR1 and CDR2: SEHNR and FQNEAQ (reference sequence). CDR3 length: 12 residues. V was pared by 1 base and J by 8 bases, with 6 bases between. This CDR3 reads CASSLGAYEQFF. The CDR3 DNA sequence: TGTGCCAGCAGCTTAGGCGCCTATGAGCAGTTCTTC.

This chain links TRBV6-6 with TRBJ2-7, with 7 nucleotides matching TRBD1. The germline CDR1 and CDR2 sequences are MNHNY and SVGAGI (reference sequence). The CDR3 runs to 15 residues. Trimming took 8 bases from V and 6 from J; bases not matched to a gene: 16. In nucleotides, the CDR3 is TGTGCCAGCCGCGATATAACGACAGGGTTCTCCGAGCAGTACTTC. Protein sequence: CASRDITTGFSEQYF.

This clone was picked up one time. The V gene is TRBV7-2, the J gene TRBJ2-3, with a weak D call TRBD2 (5 bases). The CDR3 runs 14 residues. V lost 2 bases, J lost 2 bases, and 8 bases lay in between. Germline values: CDR1 SGHTA, CDR2 FQGNSA. CDR3 sequence: CASSLRGNTDTQYF. The CDR3 nucleotides are TGTGCCAGCAGCTTACGGGGAAACACAGATACGCAGTATTTT.